This T cell receptor beta chain was found in a study of blood T cell repertoires in COVID-19. Study processing details: From reference gene primer amplification, estimates of nucleated cell counts were derived. Sequencing was performed with immunoSEQ multiplex PCR; in TCRdb, only in-frame clones are kept and a portion is missing. D and trimming come from the DNA, and the V and J calls and clone size come from that table. Of roughly 430,000 clones listed, nearly 90% are singletons. Individuals drawn from around 25 US areas were about 18 to 90 years old. Clinical history reported by participants formed the basis on which cohorts were assigned. CDR1 SEHNR and CDR2 FQNEAQ come from the germline V gene (reference sequence). Trimming removed 5 bases from V and 3 bases from J; junction bases left unmatched: 6. CDR3 length: 15 amino acids.

The sample comprised PBMCs or T cells enriched from blood (not recorded which). The TCR originated in a woman between 35 and 50 years old with acute COVID-19. The V gene is TRBV7-9, the J gene TRBJ2-7; 11 bases map to TRBD1. The CDR3, as DNA: TGTGCCAGCAGCCACTCCGGGACAGGGGGCTACGAGCAGTACTTC. It translates to CASSHSGTGGYEQYF.